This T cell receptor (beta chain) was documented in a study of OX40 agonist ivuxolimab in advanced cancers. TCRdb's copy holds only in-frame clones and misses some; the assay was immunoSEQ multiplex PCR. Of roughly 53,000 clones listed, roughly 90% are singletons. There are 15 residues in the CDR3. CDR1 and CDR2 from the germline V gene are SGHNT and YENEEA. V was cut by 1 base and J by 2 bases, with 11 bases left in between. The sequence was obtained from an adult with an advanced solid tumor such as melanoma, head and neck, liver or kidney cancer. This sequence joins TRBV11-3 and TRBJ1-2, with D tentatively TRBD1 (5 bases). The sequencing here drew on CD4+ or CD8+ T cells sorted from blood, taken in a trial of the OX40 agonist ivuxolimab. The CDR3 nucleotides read TGTGCCAGCAGCTTAGGGGGACGCTCCAACTATGGCTACACCTTC. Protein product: CASSLGGRSNYGYTF.